This T cell receptor (beta chain) came from a study of early T cells in non-severe SARS-CoV-2 infection (dated by TCRdb to the early 2020s). Context from the whole study: Bulk RNA from unsorted whole blood was used for TCR sequencing, so alpha and beta chains could not be paired.

Inclusive of the bounding cysteine and phenylalanine, the CDR3 is 16 residues long. Of all the DNA, just the CDR3 is kept, 48 bases in frame from base 1. For this chain, trimming is 5 bases at the V end and 4 bases at the J end, and the number of junction bases without a gene match is 14. Based on the germline V gene, the CDR1 and CDR2 sequences are MGHDK and SYGVNS. This was a case-control study nested in a cohort of healthcare workers in London, UK, who had nasopharyngeal swab PCR tests and blood samples taken every week. Healthcare workers were recruited between 23 and 31 March 2020, during the week of the UK lockdown, and were followed weekly for up to roughly 15 weeks. Overall study results and their limits: VDJdb matching was skewed toward anti-spike CD8 responses and likely underestimated virus-specific expansions, missing private and CD4 specificities.

Worth noting for this clonotype: Its antigen is not yet known. Base qualities are missing; no much larger clone stands one base away.

Library preparation was by 5' RACE. Sequencing took place on a NextSeq 500. The TCR library protocol attached unique molecular identifiers to individual cDNA molecules to correct for sequencing error and PCR bias. Both TCR alpha and beta chains were sequenced, and tight co-correlation was observed between alpha and beta sequence abundances in each sample. The study's own analysis went as follows. V gene, J gene and CDR3 annotation of TCR sequences was performed with Decombinator V4. Expanded TCRs were defined as changing significantly between any two time points under a Poisson model with p below 0.0001. Abundances of TCRs were expressed as counts per million after normalisation to the total number of TCRs sequenced in each sample. TRAV1-2 paired with TRAJ12, TRAJ20 or TRAJ33 defined MAIT TCRs, while TRAV10 paired with TRAJ18 defined iNKT TCRs. VDJdb, accessed 1 November 2021, was searched for CMV, EBV and SARS-CoV-2 annotated TCRs, excluding TCRs annotated for multiple antigens. TCRdb reanalyzed the raw reads on its own, using fastp at Q25 for trimming and MiXCR for clone calling, and kept in-frame beta chains. One record per CDR3 amino acid sequence lists the most common genes and DNA. It is TCRdb's table, rather than the study itself, that gives the V and J calls and clone size. The sample profile shows tens of thousands of distinct CDR3 sequences; approximately 10% of them were found once. Of the sample, roughly 10% falls within the top ten clones.

This clonotype originated in an adult who was a healthcare worker with PCR-confirmed SARS-CoV-2 infection or an uninfected control (not recorded which). This sequence uses TRBV25-1 and TRBJ2-7; 7 central bases correspond to TRBD1. Sequencing used whole blood. The DNA sequence is as follows: TGTGCCAGCAGTCCCCGACAGGGTTCCTTCTGGTACGAGCAGTACTTC. Its protein reads: CASSPRQGSFWYEQYF.